A single sample is the source of the 22 T cell receptor beta chains below, sequenced in a study of regulatory T cells in long-lasting Graves disease. Time point indicated: newly diagnosed GD, antithyroid drugs for less than 3 months. RNA extracted from PBMCs served as the sequencing template. Construction of TCR beta libraries relied on iRepertoire HTBI primers and on Arm-PCR targeting CDR3 regions. TCRdb fed the multiplex PCR reads into MiXCR, producing one record per CDR3 protein. This sample has hundreds of thousands of distinct CDR3 sequences, with 13% found just once. The same data also contributed to another study, on T cells in Graves' hyperthyroidism and ophthalmopathy.

Here the sequenced sample was peripheral blood mononuclear cells (PBMCs), taken at new diagnosis, from a patient treated with antithyroid drugs. The receptors were gathered from a man aged 25 to 45 with Graves disease.

This clonotype was counted many times. DNA for the CDR3: TGTGCCACCAGCAGAGATCTTTCCCGGAGCCCCGATAGGACCCAGTACTTC. It codes for CATSRDLSRSPDRTQYF. The chain joins TRBV15 to TRBJ2-5, with D unresolved. V was pared by 0 bases and J by 7 bases, with 21 bases between. Per germline, CDR1 LNHNV and CDR2 YYDKDF (reference sequence). This CDR3 region has 17 residues.

The chain joins TRBV5-1 to TRBJ2-3, with 9 nucleotides matching TRBD1. Trimming took 0 bases from V and 0 from J; bases not matched to a gene: 8. The germline gives CDR1 SGHRS, CDR2 YFSETQ. The CDR3 is made up of 18 amino acids. The CDR3 is CASSLDGTGKASTDTQYF. In DNA form, the CDR3 reads TGCGCCAGCAGCTTGGACGGGACAGGGAAGGCCAGCACAGATACGCAGTATTTT. The full variable domain, its missing parts supplied by reference TRBV5-1 and TRBJ2-3, is KAGVTQTPRYLIKTRGQQVTLSCSPISGHRSVSWYQQTPGQGLQFLFEYFSETQRNKGNFPGRFSGRQFSNSRSEMNVSTLELGDSALYLCASSLDGTGKASTDTQYFGPGTRLTVL.

This clonotype was observed many times. The chain recombines TRBV12-3 or TRBV12-4 with TRBJ2-1; D is ambiguous. This CDR3 has 12 amino acids. V was cut by 3 bases and J by 7 bases, with 7 bases left in between. CDR3 sequence (DNA): TGTGCCAGCAGTTTTAAGTGGAATGAGCAGTTCTTC. Residues: CASSFKWNEQFF.

There are many counts of this clonotype. This chain links TRBV7-9 with TRBJ2-5; tentatively, D is TRBD1 or TRBD2 (5 bases each). Per the germline V gene, CDR1 is SEHNR and CDR2 is FQNEAQ (reference sequence). Trimming removed 3 bases at V and 2 bases at J, with 7 bases between. The CDR3 has 13 amino acids. CDR3 bases: TGTGCCAGCAGCTTCGAGGGGCAAGAGACCCAGTACTTC. The encoded protein is CASSFEGQETQYF.

This chain joins TRBV30 and TRBJ2-2, with D possibly being TRBD2 (5 bases). Germline lookup yields CDR1 GTSNPN and CDR2 SVGIG (reference sequence). The CDR3 has 13 amino acids. The V end lost 1 base, the J end lost 8 bases, and 11 bases lay between the germline ends. The CDR3: CAWSARGEGELFF. The CDR3 bases are TGTGCCTGGAGTGCCCGTGGGGAGGGGGAGCTGTTTTTT.

This clonotype was seen ten or more times. CDR3: CASTELAGVGNEQFF. The CDR3, as DNA: TGTGCCAGCACCGAACTAGCGGGAGTAGGCAATGAGCAGTTCTTC. The chain employs TRBV27 and TRBJ2-1; 11 positions match TRBD2. CDR3 length equals 15 residues. Trimming cost V 7 bases and J 6 bases; bases outside gene matches: 8. The germline gives CDR1 MNHEY, CDR2 SMNVEV (reference sequence).

This clonotype was counted ten times or more. The V call is TRBV20-1, the J call TRBJ2-1, with 10 bases identical to TRBD2. The V and J ends lost 6 bases and 0 bases, in that order; junction bases with no gene match: 8. Germline V CDR1 and CDR2: DFQATT, SNEGSKA (reference sequence). The CDR3 has 16 amino acids. The CDR3 coding sequence is TGCAGTGCAGAAGGACTAGCGGCAAGCTCCTACAATGAGCAGTTCTTC. Its translation: CSAEGLAASSYNEQFF.

This clonotype has ten or more counts. This sequence joins TRBV6-1 and TRBJ1-5; D is ambiguous. The germline CDR1 and CDR2 sequences are MNHNS and SASEGT. The CDR3 has 16 amino acids. Trimming pared 3 bases from V and 0 bases from J, leaving 12 bases between. The CDR3 DNA reads as TGTGCCAGCAGTGAGACGCCAGGCGATAGCAATCAGCCCCAGCATTTT. This encodes CASSETPGDSNQPQHF.

The chain is built from TRBV20-1 and TRBJ2-6; 9 bases match TRBD2. CDR3 length: 17 amino acids. After removal of 5 bases from V and 0 bases from J, the junction contained 8 bases not matched to a gene. Per the germline V gene, CDR1 is DFQATT and CDR2 is SNEGSKA (reference sequence). The CDR3 coding sequence is TGCAGTGCTCTTAGTAGCGGGAGTGGCTCTGGGGCCAACGTCCTGACTTTC. Its protein product is CSALSSGSGSGANVLTF.

There are a few counts of this clonotype. The chain combines TRBV12-3 or TRBV12-4 with TRBJ2-3; 8 positions match TRBD2. Unmatched junction bases numbered 8, after V lost 9 bases and J lost 0 bases. This CDR3 comprises 15 residues. The CDR3 sequence: CASKPQRESTDTQYF. The CDR3 DNA reads as TGTGCCAGTAAACCCCAGCGGGAGAGCACAGATACGCAGTATTTT.

A word on this clonotype: This may arise from a read error, as a much more abundant clone is one base away. The V and J genes are TRBV30 and TRBJ2-3; D perhaps matches TRBD1 (6 bases). CDR1 and CDR2 (germline): GTSNPN, SVGIG (reference sequence). The CDR3 has 15 amino acids. DNA for the CDR3: TGTGTCTGGAGTATTGACTATAAACAGGGAGATACGCAGTATTTT. This sequence encodes CVWSIDYKQGDTQYF. The full variable domain, with the rest looked up from reference TRBV30 and TRBJ2-3, is SQTIHQWPATLVQPVGSPLSLECTVEGTSNPNLYWYRQAAGRGLQLLFYSVGIGQISSEVPQNLSASRPQDRQFILSSKKLLLSDSGFYLCVWSIDYKQGDTQYFGPGTRLTVL.

This clonotype was seen at least ten times. The rearrangement joins TRBV5-1 to TRBJ2-4; 7 bases agree with TRBD2. J lost 7 bases, V lost 3 bases, and 13 bases had no gene match. Germline CDR1 is SGHRS and CDR2 is YFSETQ. The CDR3 is made up of 16 amino acids. In DNA form, the CDR3 reads TGCGCCAGCAGCTCGGGGACTAACGAGGAGGGGAACATTCAGTACTTC. Amino acids: CASSSGTNEEGNIQYF.

This clonotype came up a few times. The genes are TRBV6-5 and TRBJ1-2, with D tentatively TRBD1 (6 bases). CDR3 length: 16 residues. V lost 0 bases and J lost 4, with 15 bases in between. From germline, CDR1 is MNHEY and CDR2 SVGAGI. In nucleotides, the CDR3 is TGTGCCAGCAGTTACTCTTGGGGGGCGACGAGCTATGGCTACACCTTC. Encoded protein: CASSYSWGATSYGYTF.

This clonotype came up a few times. The chain couples TRBV18 to TRBJ1-1; TRBD1 is a possible D gene (5 bases). Germline CDR1 KGHSH, CDR2 LQKENI. Trimming took 8 bases from V and 0 from J, leaving 13 bases between them. The CDR3 consists of 14 residues. The CDR3 DNA reads TGTGCCAGCGCCTGGGGCCCCATGAACACTGAAGCTTTCTTT. It encodes CASAWGPMNTEAFF.

In this sample, this clonotype turned up many times. This chain connects TRBV11-3 to TRBJ2-3; 13 positions match TRBD2. The CDR3 covers 16 residues. V gave up 6 bases and J gave up 5 bases; unmatched junction bases: 8. Germline values: CDR1 SGHNT, CDR2 YENEEA. The DNA of the CDR3 is TGTGCCAGCAGTCGAACTAGCGGGAGGGCCTTAGATACGCAGTATTTT. Protein product: CASSRTSGRALDTQYF. The entire variable domain, with the rest obtained from reference TRBV11-3 and TRBJ2-3, is as follows: EAGVVQSPRYKIIEKKQPVAFWCNPISGHNTLYWYLQNLGQGPELLIRYENEEAVDDSQLPKDRFSAERLKGVDSTLKIQPAELGDSAVYLCASSRTSGRALDTQYFGPGTRLTVL.

This clonotype occurred many times. The rearrangement links TRBV24-1 to TRBJ2-5; 8 bases fit TRBD2. The ends lost 6 bases at V and 5 bases at J; junction bases unmatched: 7. The CDR3 has 14 residues. CDR1 and CDR2 (germline): KGHDR, SFDVKD. CDR3 protein: CATSPPGLDETQYF. Here the CDR3 DNA reads TGTGCCACCAGTCCACCGGGACTAGATGAGACCCAGTACTTC.

This clonotype was seen ten or more times. The J gene is TRBJ2-3, the V gene TRBV2; D is unclear. Trimming pared 6 bases from V and 2 bases from J, leaving 12 bases between. Germline CDR1 and CDR2: SNHLY and FYNNEI. The CDR3 is 14 residues long. The CDR3 nucleotides read TGTGCCAGCAGCCCACTCCCCAACACAGATACGCAGTATTTT. This translates into CASSPLPNTDTQYF.

This clonotype appeared many times. The chain uses TRBV2 and TRBJ2-5; TRBD1 is a possible D gene (6 bases). Germline loops: CDR1 SNHLY, CDR2 FYNNEI. Trimming shortened V by 8 bases and J by 4 bases, and 20 bases separated the two germline ends. The CDR3 totals 15 residues. CDR3 loop: CASSRGGTPGETQYF. DNA of the CDR3: TGTGCCAGCTCGAGAGGGGGAACCCCCGGAGAGACCCAGTACTTC.

This clonotype was detected many times. This chain connects TRBV27 to TRBJ1-2, with D possibly being TRBD1 (5 bases). This CDR3 has 15 amino acids. V was clipped by 6 bases and J by 2 bases, with 16 bases between them. The V gene's germline CDR1 is MNHEY and CDR2 SMNVEV (reference sequence). The CDR3 sequence is CASSSDYWGNYGYTF. CDR3 in DNA: TGTGCCAGCAGCTCTGATTACTGGGGGAACTATGGCTACACCTTC.

This clonotype was counted at least ten times. The chain recombines TRBV2 with TRBJ2-7; TRBD2 matches at 9 bases. This CDR3 is 14 amino acids long. Germline loops: CDR1 SNHLY, CDR2 FYNNEI. J was trimmed by 3 bases and V by 10 bases; bases with no gene match: 10. The DNA of the CDR3 is TGTGCCACCCACCGAGTTAGCGGGAGCTACGAGCAGTACTTC. It translates to CATHRVSGSYEQYF.

A few counts support this clonotype. The chain employs TRBV6-1 and TRBJ2-3; 7 bases map to TRBD2. Looked up from germline, CDR1 is MNHNS and CDR2 is SASEGT. The CDR3 spans 16 residues. J gave up 2 bases and V 2 bases, and 7 bases lay outside the gene matches. The CDR3 is CASSEWGGYNTDTQYF. As DNA, the CDR3 is TGTGCCAGCAGTGAATGGGGGGGATACAACACAGATACGCAGTATTTT.

In its sample, this clonotype was seen many times. J is TRBJ2-3 and V is TRBV24-1, with 7 bases identical to TRBD2. The CDR3 consists of 17 residues. Germline-derived CDR1 and CDR2 are KGHDR and SFDVKD. The V gene end was trimmed by 3 bases and the J gene end by 2 bases; junction bases not matched to a gene: 10. The CDR3 spells CATSDPGPSGNTDTQYF. In nucleotides, the CDR3 is TGTGCCACCAGTGATCCGGGCCCTAGCGGAAACACAGATACGCAGTATTTT.